This T cell receptor beta chain was recorded in a study of control samples from healthy donors and cancer patients (TCRdb year 2020). The CDR3 holds 14 amino acids from the cysteine to the phenylalanine. The kept DNA is CDR3 alone, 42 bases in frame from the first base. The germline ends are 5 bases apart after V is trimmed by 0 bases and J by 1 base. Via the germline V gene (reference sequence), CDR1 is SGHKS and CDR2 YYEKEE. Libraries were built with the immunoSEQ multiplex PCR assay. Held by TCRdb, this immuneACCESS table contains in-frame sequences only and omits some clones. Under half of the omission traces to an unresolved V gene where checked; the cause of the rest is unknown. The sample data list about 69,000 clones, and more than 75% of these were observed just once. The ten largest account for about 3% of the sample. With regard to this clone: No antigen is known for it. The input lacks base qualities; no much larger clone sits a single base away.

This sequence was found in a woman aged 50 to 60 with lung cancer. Rearrangement joined TRBV5-5 to TRBJ1-5, with the D gene not confidently named. Material: PBMCs. The nucleotide sequence is TGTGCCAGCAGCTTGGTATGGAGCAATCAGCCCCAGCATTTT. Its amino acids are CASSLVWSNQPQHF.